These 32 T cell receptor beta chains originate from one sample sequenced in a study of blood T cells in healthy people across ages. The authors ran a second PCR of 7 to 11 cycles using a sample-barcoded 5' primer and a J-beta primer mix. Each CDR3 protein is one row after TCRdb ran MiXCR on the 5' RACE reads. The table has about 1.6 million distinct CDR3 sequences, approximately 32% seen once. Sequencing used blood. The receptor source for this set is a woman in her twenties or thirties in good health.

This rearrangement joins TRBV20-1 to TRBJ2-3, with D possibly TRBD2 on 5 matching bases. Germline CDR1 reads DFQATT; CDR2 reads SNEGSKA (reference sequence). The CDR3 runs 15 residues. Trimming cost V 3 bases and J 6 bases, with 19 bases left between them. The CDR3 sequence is CSARSAIDRRDTQYF. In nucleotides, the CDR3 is TGCAGTGCTAGGAGCGCGATAGACCGGAGGGATACGCAGTATTTT.

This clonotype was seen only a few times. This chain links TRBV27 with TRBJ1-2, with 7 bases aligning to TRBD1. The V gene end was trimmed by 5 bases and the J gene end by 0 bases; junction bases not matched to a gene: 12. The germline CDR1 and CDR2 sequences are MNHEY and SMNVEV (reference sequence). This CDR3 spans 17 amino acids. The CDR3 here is CASSPTGTELANYGYTF. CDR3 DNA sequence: TGTGCCAGCAGTCCCACCGGGACAGAGTTAGCTAACTATGGCTACACCTTC.

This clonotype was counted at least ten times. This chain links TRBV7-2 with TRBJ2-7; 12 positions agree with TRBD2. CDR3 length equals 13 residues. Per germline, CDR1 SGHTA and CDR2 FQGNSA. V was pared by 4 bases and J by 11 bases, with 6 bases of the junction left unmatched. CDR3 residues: CASSSRLAGVEYF. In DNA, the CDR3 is TGTGCCAGCAGCTCACGACTAGCGGGAGTTGAGTACTTC.

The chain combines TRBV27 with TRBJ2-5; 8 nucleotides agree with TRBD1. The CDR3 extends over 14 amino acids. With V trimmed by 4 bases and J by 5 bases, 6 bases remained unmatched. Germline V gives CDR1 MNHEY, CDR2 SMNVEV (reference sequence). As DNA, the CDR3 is TGTGCCAGCAGTTCCTCGGACAGGGAGGAGACCCAGTACTTC. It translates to CASSSSDREETQYF.

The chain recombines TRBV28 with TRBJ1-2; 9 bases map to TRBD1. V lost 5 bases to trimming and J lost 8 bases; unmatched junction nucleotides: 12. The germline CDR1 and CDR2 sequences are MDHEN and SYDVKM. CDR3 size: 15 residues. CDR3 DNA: TGTGCCAGCAGTCGTCCCGGGACAGGGTTCGGAGGCTACACCTTC. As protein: CASSRPGTGFGGYTF.

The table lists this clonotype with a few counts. The DNA of the CDR3 is TGTGCCAGCAGCCAAGAAACAGCGGGAAGCTCCTACGAGCAGTACTTC. Translating it yields CASSQETAGSSYEQYF. The chain recombines TRBV4-2 with TRBJ2-4; TRBD2 matches 7 bases. The J call may be wrong; the DNA end is better matched by TRBJ2-7. The CDR3 runs to 16 residues. Germline V gene data show CDR1 as LGHNA and CDR2 as YNFKEQ.

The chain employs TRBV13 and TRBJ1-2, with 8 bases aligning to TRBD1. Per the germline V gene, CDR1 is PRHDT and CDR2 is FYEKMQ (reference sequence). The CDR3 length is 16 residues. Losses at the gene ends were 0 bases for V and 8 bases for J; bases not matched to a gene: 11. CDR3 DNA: TGTGCCAGCAGCTTAGGATCCGGGACAGGCCGGGAGGGCTACACCTTC. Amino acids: CASSLGSGTGREGYTF.

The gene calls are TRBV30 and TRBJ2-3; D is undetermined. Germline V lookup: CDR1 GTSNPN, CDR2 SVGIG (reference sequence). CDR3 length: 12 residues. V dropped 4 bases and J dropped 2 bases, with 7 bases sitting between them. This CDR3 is CAWKPLTDTQYF. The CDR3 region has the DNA TGTGCCTGGAAACCGCTCACAGATACGCAGTATTTT.

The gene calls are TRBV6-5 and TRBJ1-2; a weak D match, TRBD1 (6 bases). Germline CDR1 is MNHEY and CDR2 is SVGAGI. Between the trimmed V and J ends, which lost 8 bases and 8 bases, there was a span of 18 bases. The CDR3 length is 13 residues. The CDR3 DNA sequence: TGTGCCAGCTCTCCCGGGGGGGGGCGAGGCTACACCTTC. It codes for CASSPGGGRGYTF.

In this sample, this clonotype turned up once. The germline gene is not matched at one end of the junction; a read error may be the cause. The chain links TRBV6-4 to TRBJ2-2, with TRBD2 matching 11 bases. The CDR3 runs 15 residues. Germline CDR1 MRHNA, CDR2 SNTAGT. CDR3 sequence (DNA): TGTGCCAGCAGTCCGACTAGCGGGAACACCGGGGAGCGGTTTTTT. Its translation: CASSPTSGNTGERFF.

The CDR3 loop reads CASSQDGAKNIQYF. Here the CDR3 DNA reads TGTGCCAGCAGCCAAGATGGGGCCAAAAACATTCAGTACTTC. The V call is TRBV3-1, the J call TRBJ2-4; D is unresolved. The CDR3 covers 14 residues. The germline V and J ends were trimmed by 0 bases and 1 base, with 4 bases remaining between them. Germline V gene data show CDR1 as LGHDT and CDR2 as YNNKEL (reference sequence).

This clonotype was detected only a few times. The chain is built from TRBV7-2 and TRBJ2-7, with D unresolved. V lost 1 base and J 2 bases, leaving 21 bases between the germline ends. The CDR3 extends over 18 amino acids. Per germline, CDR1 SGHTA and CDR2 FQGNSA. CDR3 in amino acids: CASSLDSRVLQNPYEQYF. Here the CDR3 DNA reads TGTGCCAGCAGCTTAGATTCTCGGGTCCTTCAAAACCCCTACGAGCAGTACTTC.

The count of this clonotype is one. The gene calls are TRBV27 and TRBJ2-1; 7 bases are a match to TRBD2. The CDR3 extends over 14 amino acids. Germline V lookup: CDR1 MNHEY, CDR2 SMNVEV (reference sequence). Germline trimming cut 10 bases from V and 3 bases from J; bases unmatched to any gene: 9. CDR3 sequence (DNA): TGTGCCATCAAGGGCGGGAGAGGCTACAATGAGCAGTTCTTC. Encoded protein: CAIKGGRGYNEQFF.

In DNA, the CDR3 is TGTGCCAGCAGTTTTATGGCGGGATCAGAGACCCAGTACTTC. Its translation is CASSFMAGSETQYF. This rearrangement joins TRBV27 to TRBJ2-5; possibly TRBD2 for D (6 bases). CDR1 is MNHEY and CDR2 is SMNVEV in the germline V gene (reference sequence). The V gene lost 3 bases and the J gene lost 4 bases, with 12 bases spanning the gap. The CDR3 is 14 residues long.

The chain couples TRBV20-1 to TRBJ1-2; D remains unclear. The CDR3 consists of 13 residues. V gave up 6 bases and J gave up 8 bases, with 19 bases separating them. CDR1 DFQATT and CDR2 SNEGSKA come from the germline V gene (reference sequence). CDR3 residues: CSAPGDRLEGYTF. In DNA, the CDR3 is TGCAGTGCCCCGGGCGACCGACTCGAGGGCTACACCTTC.

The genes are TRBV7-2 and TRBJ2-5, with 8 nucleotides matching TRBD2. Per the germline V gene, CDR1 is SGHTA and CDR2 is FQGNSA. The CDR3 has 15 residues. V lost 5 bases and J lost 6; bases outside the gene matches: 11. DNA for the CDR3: TGTGCCAGCAGCCCTGGGGGGGGCGGGGGGAAGACCCAGTACTTC. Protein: CASSPGGGGGKTQYF.

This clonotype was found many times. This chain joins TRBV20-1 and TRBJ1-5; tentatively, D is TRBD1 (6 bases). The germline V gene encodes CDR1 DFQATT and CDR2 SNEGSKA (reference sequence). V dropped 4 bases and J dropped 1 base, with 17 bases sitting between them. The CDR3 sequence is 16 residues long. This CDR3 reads CSANLRDIRSNQPQHF. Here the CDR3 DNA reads TGCAGTGCTAACCTCCGGGACATTCGGAGCAATCAGCCCCAGCATTTT.

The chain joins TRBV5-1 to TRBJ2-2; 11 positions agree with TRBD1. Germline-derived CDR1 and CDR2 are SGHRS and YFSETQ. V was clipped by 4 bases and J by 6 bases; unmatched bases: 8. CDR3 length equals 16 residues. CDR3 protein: CASSPRTGGDPGELFF. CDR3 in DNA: TGCGCCAGCAGCCCCCGGACAGGGGGCGATCCCGGGGAGCTGTTTTTT. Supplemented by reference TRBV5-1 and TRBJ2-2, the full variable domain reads KAGVTQTPRYLIKTRGQQVTLSCSPISGHRSVSWYQQTPGQGLQFLFEYFSETQRNKGNFPGRFSGRQFSNSRSEMNVSTLELGDSALYLCASSPRTGGDPGELFFGEGSRLTVL.

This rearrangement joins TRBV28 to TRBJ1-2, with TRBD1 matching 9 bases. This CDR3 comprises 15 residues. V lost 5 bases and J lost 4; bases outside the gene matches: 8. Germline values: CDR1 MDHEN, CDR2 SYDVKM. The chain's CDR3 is CASSPRTGVFYGYTF. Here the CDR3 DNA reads TGTGCCAGCAGTCCGCGGACAGGGGTGTTCTATGGCTACACCTTC.

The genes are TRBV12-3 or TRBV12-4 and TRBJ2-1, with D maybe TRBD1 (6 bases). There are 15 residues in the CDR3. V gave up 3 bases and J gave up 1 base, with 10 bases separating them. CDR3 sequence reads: CASSFDRYSYNEQFF. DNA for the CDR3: TGTGCCAGCAGTTTCGACAGGTATTCCTACAATGAGCAGTTCTTC.

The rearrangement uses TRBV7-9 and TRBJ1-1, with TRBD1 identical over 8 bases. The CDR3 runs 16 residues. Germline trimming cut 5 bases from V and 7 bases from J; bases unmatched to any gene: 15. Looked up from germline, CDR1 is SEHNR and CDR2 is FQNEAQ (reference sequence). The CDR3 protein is CASSPRRTGLGDEAFF. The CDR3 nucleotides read TGTGCCAGCAGCCCCCGCCGGACAGGGCTGGGGGATGAAGCTTTCTTT.

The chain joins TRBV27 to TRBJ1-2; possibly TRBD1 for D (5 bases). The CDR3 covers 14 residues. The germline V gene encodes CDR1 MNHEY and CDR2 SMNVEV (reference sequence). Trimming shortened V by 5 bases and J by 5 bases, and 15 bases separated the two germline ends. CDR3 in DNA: TGTGCCAGCAGTCCCGGACACGACGCTTATGGCTACACCTTC. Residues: CASSPGHDAYGYTF.

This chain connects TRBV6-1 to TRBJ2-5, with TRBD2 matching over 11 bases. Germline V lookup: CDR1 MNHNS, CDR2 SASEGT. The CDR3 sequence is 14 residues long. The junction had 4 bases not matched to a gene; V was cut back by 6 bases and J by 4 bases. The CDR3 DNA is TGTGCCAGCAGATCGACTAGCGGGATAGAGACCCAGTACTTC. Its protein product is CASRSTSGIETQYF.

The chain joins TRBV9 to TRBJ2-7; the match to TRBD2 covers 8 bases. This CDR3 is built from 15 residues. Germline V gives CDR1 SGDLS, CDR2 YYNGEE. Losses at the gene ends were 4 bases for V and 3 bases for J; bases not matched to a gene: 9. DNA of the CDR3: TGTGCCAGCAGCTACGGACTAGCAGATAACTACGAGCAGTACTTC. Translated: CASSYGLADNYEQYF. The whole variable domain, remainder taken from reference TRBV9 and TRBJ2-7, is DSGVTQTPKHLITATGQRVTLRCSPRSGDLSVYWYQQSLDQGLQFLIQYYNGEERAKGNILERFSAQQFPDLHSELNLSSLELGDSALYFCASSYGLADNYEQYFGPGTRLTVT.

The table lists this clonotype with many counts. The DNA for the CDR3 is TGTGCCAGCAGCCAAGCCGGGACTAGCGCCTACAATGAGCAGTTCTTC. Encoded protein: CASSQAGTSAYNEQFF. This chain connects TRBV4-2 to TRBJ2-1; TRBD2 aligns across 10 bases. Germline lookup yields CDR1 LGHNA and CDR2 YNFKEQ. J was trimmed by 2 bases and V by 1 base; bases with no gene match: 2. This CDR3 comprises 16 residues.

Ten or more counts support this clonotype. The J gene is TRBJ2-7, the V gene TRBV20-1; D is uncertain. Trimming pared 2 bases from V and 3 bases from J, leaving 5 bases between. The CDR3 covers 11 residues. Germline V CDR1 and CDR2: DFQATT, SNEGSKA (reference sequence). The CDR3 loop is CSARNSYEQYF. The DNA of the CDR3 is TGCAGTGCTAGAAACAGCTACGAGCAGTACTTC.

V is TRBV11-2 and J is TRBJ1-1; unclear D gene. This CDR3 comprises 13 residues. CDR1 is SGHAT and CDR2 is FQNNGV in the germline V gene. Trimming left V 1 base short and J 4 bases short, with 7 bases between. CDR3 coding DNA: TGTGCCAGCAGCTTAGGAGAGACCACTGAAGCTTTCTTT. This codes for CASSLGETTEAFF.

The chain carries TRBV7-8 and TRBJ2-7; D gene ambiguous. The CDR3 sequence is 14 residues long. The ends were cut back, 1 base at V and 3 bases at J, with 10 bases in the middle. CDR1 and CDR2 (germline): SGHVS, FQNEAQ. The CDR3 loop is CASSLGRSGYEQYF. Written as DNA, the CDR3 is TGTGCCAGCAGCTTAGGACGGTCAGGCTACGAGCAGTACTTC. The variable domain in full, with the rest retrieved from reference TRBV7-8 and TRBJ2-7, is GAGVSQSPRYKVAKRGQDVALRCDPISGHVSLFWYQQALGQGPEFLTYFQNEAQLDKSGLPSDRFFAERPEGSVSTLKIQRTQQEDSAVYLCASSLGRSGYEQYFGPGTRLTVT.

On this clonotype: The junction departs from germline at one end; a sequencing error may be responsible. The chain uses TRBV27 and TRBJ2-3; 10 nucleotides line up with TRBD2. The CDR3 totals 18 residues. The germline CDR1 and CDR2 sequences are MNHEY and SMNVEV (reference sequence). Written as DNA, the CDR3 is TGTGCCAGCAGTCCAAAACGGCGGAGCGGGAGGGCCGCAGATGCGCAGTATTTT. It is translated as CASSPKRRSGRAADAQYF.

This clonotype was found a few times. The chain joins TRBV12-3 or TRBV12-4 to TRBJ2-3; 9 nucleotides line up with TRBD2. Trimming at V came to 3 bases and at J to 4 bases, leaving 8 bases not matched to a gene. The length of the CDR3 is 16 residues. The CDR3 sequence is CASSFGGAGGPDTQYF. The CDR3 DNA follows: TGTGCCAGCAGTTTCGGTGGAGCGGGAGGCCCAGATACGCAGTATTTT.

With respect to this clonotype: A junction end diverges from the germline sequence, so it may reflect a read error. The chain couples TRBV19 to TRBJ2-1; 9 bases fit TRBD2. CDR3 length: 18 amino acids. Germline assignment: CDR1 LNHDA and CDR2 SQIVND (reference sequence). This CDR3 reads CASSQYRLAGSSNNGQFF. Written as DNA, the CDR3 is TGTGCCAGTAGTCAGTATAGGCTAGCGGGAAGCTCGAACAATGGGCAGTTCTTC.

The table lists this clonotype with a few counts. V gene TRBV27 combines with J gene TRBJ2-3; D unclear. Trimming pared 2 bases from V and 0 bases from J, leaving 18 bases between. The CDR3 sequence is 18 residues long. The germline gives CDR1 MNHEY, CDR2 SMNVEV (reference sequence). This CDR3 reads CASSLQTDLRASTDTQYF. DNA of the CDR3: TGTGCCAGCAGTTTACAAACTGACCTACGTGCTAGCACAGATACGCAGTATTTT.